These T cell receptor beta chains were read from a single sample in a study of blood T cell repertoires in COVID-19. Assay used: immunoSEQ multiplex PCR; TCRdb lists only in-frame clones, some missing. The sample has about 260,000 clones, approximately 83% seen once. Material: peripheral blood. Receptors were obtained from a woman aged 45-60 years who had recovered from COVID-19. Both conserved end residues are part of each CDR3. A D gene is named only where the DNA matches it firmly. The size entry is marked missing in some rows and otherwise reads once, few, many or a size class.

V	size	D	length	J	CDR3	DNA
TRBV2	-	TRBD1	16	TRBJ2-3	CASKLRAGGFTDTQYF	TGTGCCAGCAAGCTCCGAGCAGGGGGATTCACAGATACGCAGTATTTT
TRBV6-5	-	TRBD1	14	TRBJ1-6	CASSRDRWDSPLHF	TGTGCCAGCAGTCGGGACAGGTGGGATTCACCCCTCCACTTT
TRBV2	-	TRBD1	13	TRBJ2-5	CASSADRVETQYF	TGTGCCAGCAGTGCCGACAGGGTAGAGACCCAGTACTTC
TRBV5-6	-	-	13	TRBJ2-7	CASSFEFGSRRVF	TGTGCCAGCAGCTTTGAGTTCGGGTCCCGACGCGTATTC
TRBV27	-	TRBD1	14	TRBJ2-5	CASQTGGVEETRYF	TGTGCCTCCCAAACAGGGGGTGTCGAAGAGACCCGGTACTTC
TRBV20-1	-	-	13	TRBJ1-3	CSASIRGGNTIYF	TGCAGTGCTAGTATCAGGGGAGGAAACACCATATATTTT
TRBV27	-	-	12	TRBJ1-6	CASSFPNSPLHF	TGTGCCAGCAGTTTTCCGAATTCACCCCTCCACTTT
TRBV11-1	-	-	12	TRBJ2-7	CASSQTNPEQYF	TGTGCCAGCAGCCAGACTAACCCCGAGCAGTACTTC
TRBV19	-	-	13	TRBJ2-7	CASRPGLHYEQYF	TGTGCCAGCAGACCGGGACTTCACTACGAGCAGTACTTC
TRBV3-1/TRBV3-2	-	-	14	TRBJ2-3	CASSRQVSTDTQYF	TGTGCCAGCAGCCGCCAGGTCAGCACAGATACGCAGTATTTT
TRBV19	-	-	13	TRBJ2-1	CASSIEGSDEQFF	TGTGCCAGTAGTATAGAGGGGAGCGATGAGCAGTTCTTC
TRBV28	-	TRBD1	14	TRBJ1-1	CASRTGTGNTEAFF	TGTGCCAGCAGAACCGGGACAGGGAACACTGAAGCTTTCTTT
TRBV30	-	-	11	TRBJ2-1	CAWIADNEQFF	TGTGCCTGGATAGCGGACAATGAGCAGTTCTTC
TRBV19	-	-	13	TRBJ2-5	CASSAGREETQYF	TGTGCCAGTAGTGCCGGCAGGGAAGAGACCCAGTACTTC
TRBV27	many	TRBD1	13	TRBJ1-1	CASSHRGPTEAFF	TGTGCCAGCAGTCACAGGGGGCCTACTGAAGCTTTCTTT
TRBV9	-	-	15	TRBJ1-6	CASSAPGSYNSPLHF	TGTGCCAGCAGCGCCCCCGGCTCCTATAATTCACCCCTCCACTTT
TRBV9	-	TRBD2	17	TRBJ2-3	CASSVYSGASSTDTQYF	TGTGCCAGCAGCGTTTATAGCGGGGCTTCTAGCACAGATACGCAGTATTTT
TRBV11-3	-	TRBD1	13	TRBJ2-7	CASSSRQGNEQYF	TGTGCCAGCAGCTCCAGACAGGGGAATGAGCAGTACTTC
TRBV28	once	-	14	TRBJ2-7	CASTLPLTGAKQYF	TGTGCCAGTACCCTACCCTTGACGGGAGCAAAGCAGTACTTC
TRBV6-1	many	-	13	TRBJ1-2	CASSEGGSHGYTF	TGTGCCAGCAGTGAGGGAGGGAGCCATGGCTACACCTTC
TRBV4-3	-	TRBD1	15	TRBJ2-3	CASSQRGGQVDTQYF	TGCGCCAGCAGCCAACGAGGGGGCCAGGTAGATACGCAGTATTTT
TRBV18	-	TRBD1	14	TRBJ2-4	CASSSGTGKDIQYF	TGTGCCAGCTCATCCGGGACAGGTAAAGACATTCAGTACTTC
TRBV5-1	-	TRBD2	15	TRBJ2-7	CASSRTSGRSYEQYF	TGCGCCAGCAGCCGGACTAGCGGGAGATCCTACGAGCAGTACTTC
TRBV7-2	once	-	14	TRBJ2-7	CASSLDGAGYEQYF	TGTGCCAGCAGCTTAGATGGGGCGGGGTACGAGCAGTACTTC
TRBV28	once	TRBD2	13	TRBJ2-1	CASRAGGYNEQFF	TGTGCCAGCAGAGCGGGGGGGTACAATGAGCAGTTCTTC
TRBV27	-	-	19	TRBJ2-1	CASSVPGQARLAVYNEQFF	TGTGCCAGCAGCGTACCGGGACAGGCTAGACTAGCCGTCTACAATGAGCAGTTCTTC
TRBV29-1	-	TRBD1	15	TRBJ2-2	CSVGATGAHTGELFF	TGCAGCGTTGGCGCGACAGGGGCACACACCGGGGAGCTGTTTTTT
TRBV9	-	-	16	TRBJ1-2	CASSGGTHLAHGGYTF	TGTGCCAGCAGCGGGGGGACACACCTGGCCCACGGTGGCTACACCTTC
TRBV7-2	-	-	15	TRBJ1-6	CASSAQGLYNSPLHF	TGTGCCAGCAGCGCCCAGGGACTTTATAATTCACCCCTCCACTTT
TRBV3-1/TRBV3-2	once	TRBD1	17	TRBJ1-5	CASSQETRDRDHQPQHF	TGTGCCAGCAGCCAAGAAACCAGGGACAGGGACCATCAGCCCCAGCATTTT
TRBV12-3/TRBV12-4	-	-	13	TRBJ2-7	CASGHRGGYEQYF	TGTGCCAGCGGCCACAGGGGAGGCTACGAGCAGTACTTC
TRBV7-9	few	TRBD1	15	TRBJ2-1	CASSLAGGRYNEQFF	TGTGCCAGCAGCCTGGCAGGGGGCCGTTACAATGAGCAGTTCTTC
TRBV30	-	TRBD2	18	TRBJ2-7	CAWSVKVAIAGVPYEQYF	TGTGCCTGGAGTGTAAAGGTAGCAATAGCGGGAGTACCCTACGAGCAGTACTTC
TRBV9	-	TRBD1	18	TRBJ2-7	CASSVAGGGTGVYYEQYF	TGTGCCAGCAGCGTAGCTGGCGGCGGGACAGGGGTCTACTACGAGCAGTACTTC
TRBV10-3	-	-	16	TRBJ2-1	CAISESAGAAYNEQFF	TGTGCCATCAGTGAGTCGGCGGGGGCTGCCTACAATGAGCAGTTCTTC
TRBV7-2	-	TRBD2	17	TRBJ2-1	CASSPGVAGIGGVEQFF	TGTGCCAGCAGCCCCGGGGTAGCGGGCATAGGCGGCGTTGAGCAGTTCTTC
TRBV6-2/TRBV6-3	once	-	14	TRBJ2-7	CASSYTQTVYEQYF	TGTGCCAGCAGTTATACCCAGACAGTATACGAGCAGTACTTC
TRBV21-1	-	-	19	TRBJ2-2	CARPGAWLASDANTGELFF	TGTGCCAGACCAGGCGCGTGGCTAGCGAGTGATGCGAACACCGGGGAGCTGTTTTTT
TRBV5-6	few	-	14	TRBJ1-6	CASSLTVGNSPLHF	TGTGCCAGCAGCTTGACAGTGGGTAATTCACCCCTCCACTTT